The 10 T cell receptor beta chains below were found in one sample sequenced in a study of cytotoxic CD8 clonotypes in ibrutinib-treated CLL (dated by TCRdb to the early 2020s). The meaning of the sample's time point label: progressive disease on ibrutinib. The library came from the immunoSEQ multiplex PCR assay. Not all clones reach the TCRdb copy of this immuneACCESS table, which keeps in-frame sequences only. Checked studies attribute under half of the gap to unresolved V genes and leave the rest unexplained. The sample table contains over 45,000 clones; only one count was recorded for approximately 50% of them. 20% to 30% of the sample lies in the top ten. This material consisted of PBMCs, taken at disease progression, from a patient treated with ibrutinib. The receptors originated from a human donor with chronic lymphocytic leukemia.

This clone was seen a handful of times. The chain uses TRBV15 and TRBJ2-2; D assignment may be TRBD1 or TRBD2 (5 bases each). The V gene lost 5 bases and the J gene lost 6 bases, with 25 bases spanning the gap. This CDR3 contains 18 residues. Germline V gives CDR1 LNHNV, CDR2 YYDKDF (reference sequence). CDR3 amino acids: CATSPHQGLATFSGELFF. DNA for the CDR3: TGTGCCACCAGCCCCCATCAGGGCCTAGCTACCTTCTCCGGGGAGCTGTTTTTT.

The chain carries TRBV4-1 and TRBJ1-4; D remains ambiguous. The germline CDR1 and CDR2 sequences are MGHRA and YSYEKL. V lost 0 bases and J 1 base, leaving 9 bases between the germline ends. The CDR3 consists of 16 residues. CDR3 amino acids: CASSQEGSLTNEKLFF. CDR3 DNA sequence: TGCGCCAGCAGCCAAGAGGGAAGTCTAACTAATGAAAAACTGTTTTTT.

The rearrangement joins TRBV2 to TRBJ1-4; maybe TRBD1 (5 bases). This CDR3 has 13 amino acids. Germline CDR1 and CDR2: SNHLY and FYNNEI. Deletions cut 7 bases from V and 7 bases from J, with 13 bases between. CDR3 amino acids: CASIEGEGEKLFF. In DNA form, the CDR3 reads TGTGCCAGCATAGAAGGGGAGGGTGAAAAACTGTTTTTT.

The gene calls are TRBV4-1 and TRBJ1-2; possible D gene TRBD1, 5 bases. The CDR3 length is 15 residues. Trimming took off 1 base at V and 5 bases at J, with 14 bases between the two ends. Germline values: CDR1 MGHRA, CDR2 YSYEKL. The CDR3 spells CASSQGGVSWYGYTF. CDR3 DNA: TGCGCCAGCAGCCAAGGAGGGGTGTCGTGGTATGGCTACACCTTC.

The chain uses TRBV27 and TRBJ2-5; TRBD2 aligns across 9 bases. Germline V gives CDR1 MNHEY, CDR2 SMNVEV (reference sequence). The CDR3 spans 20 residues. V lost 0 bases and J lost 3; bases outside the gene matches: 17. In nucleotides, the CDR3 is TGTGCCAGCAGTTTATCAACAGGACCGCTTAGCGGGAGAGCGGAAGAGACCCAGTACTTC. Translating it yields CASSLSTGPLSGRAEETQYF.

J is TRBJ2-2 and V is TRBV10-1, with 10 bases lining up with TRBD2. Unmatched junction bases numbered 5, after V lost 0 bases and J lost 7 bases. The CDR3 has 16 residues. Germline CDR1 reads WNHNN; CDR2 reads SYGVQD (reference sequence). CDR3 DNA sequence: TGCGCCAGCAGTGAGTCGTCTAGCGGGGGAAACGGGGAGCTGTTTTTT. Protein sequence: CASSESSSGGNGELFF.

The V gene is TRBV29-1, the J gene TRBJ2-7; D is possibly TRBD2 (6 bases). The CDR3 has 13 amino acids. The germline CDR1 and CDR2 sequences are SQVTM and ANQGSEA. The V and J ends lost 4 bases and 5 bases respectively, with 15 bases between them. The CDR3 spells CSVGQGGTNEQYF. The CDR3 nucleotides read TGCAGCGTTGGCCAGGGCGGGACCAACGAGCAGTACTTC.

This clone was seen only a few times. The chain has TRBV4-1 and TRBJ1-5; 8 bases map to TRBD1. V trimming: 4 bases; J trimming: 2 bases; junction bases outside the gene matches: 1. This CDR3 comprises 14 residues. The germline V gene has CDR1 MGHRA and CDR2 YSYEKL. The CDR3 sequence is CASSPTGGNQPQHF. The CDR3 DNA reads TGCGCCAGCAGCCCGACAGGGGGCAATCAGCCCCAGCATTTT.

The chain is built from TRBV7-9 and TRBJ2-3; 8 bases align to TRBD1. The CDR3 extends over 15 amino acids. V gave up 5 bases and J gave up 4 bases; unmatched junction bases: 8. Germline CDR1 SEHNR, CDR2 FQNEAQ (reference sequence). In DNA form, the CDR3 reads TGTGCCAGCAGCCCCGGGACAGGACACGCAGATACGCAGTATTTT. Encoded protein: CASSPGTGHADTQYF.

V gene TRBV28 combines with J gene TRBJ1-3; D is uncertain. Deletions cut 1 base from V and 0 bases from J, with 7 bases between. From germline, CDR1 is MDHEN and CDR2 SYDVKM. The CDR3 totals 15 residues. CDR3: CASSLLPLSGNTIYF. CDR3 nucleotide sequence: TGTGCCAGCAGTTTATTACCGCTCTCTGGAAACACCATATATTTT.